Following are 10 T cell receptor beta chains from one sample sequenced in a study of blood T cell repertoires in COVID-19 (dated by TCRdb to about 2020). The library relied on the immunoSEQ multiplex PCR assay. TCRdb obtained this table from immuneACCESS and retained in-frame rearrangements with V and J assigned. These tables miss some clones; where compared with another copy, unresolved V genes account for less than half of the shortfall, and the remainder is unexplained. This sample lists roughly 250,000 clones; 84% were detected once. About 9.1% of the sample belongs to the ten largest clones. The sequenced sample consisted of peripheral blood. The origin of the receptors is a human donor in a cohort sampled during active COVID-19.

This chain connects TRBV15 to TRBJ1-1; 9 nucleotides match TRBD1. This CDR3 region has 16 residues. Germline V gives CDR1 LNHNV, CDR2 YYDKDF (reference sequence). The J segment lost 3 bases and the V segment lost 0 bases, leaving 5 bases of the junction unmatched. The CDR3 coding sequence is TGTGCCACCAGCAGAGATCTCGGACAGGGGTACACTGAAGCTTTCTTT. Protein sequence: CATSRDLGQGYTEAFF.

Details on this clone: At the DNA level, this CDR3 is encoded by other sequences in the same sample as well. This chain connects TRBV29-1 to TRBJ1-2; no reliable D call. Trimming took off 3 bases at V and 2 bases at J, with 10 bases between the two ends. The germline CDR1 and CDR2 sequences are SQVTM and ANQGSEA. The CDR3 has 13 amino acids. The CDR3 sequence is CSVDDRGNYGYTF. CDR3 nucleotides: TGCAGCGTTGATGATCGAGGGAACTATGGCTACACCTTC.

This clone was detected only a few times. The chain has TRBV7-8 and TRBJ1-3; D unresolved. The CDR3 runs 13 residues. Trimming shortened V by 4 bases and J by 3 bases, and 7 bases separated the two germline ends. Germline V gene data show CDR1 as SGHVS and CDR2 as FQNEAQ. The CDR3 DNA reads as TGTGCCAGCAGCTCCTCCTTTGGAAACACCATATATTTT. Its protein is CASSSSFGNTIYF.

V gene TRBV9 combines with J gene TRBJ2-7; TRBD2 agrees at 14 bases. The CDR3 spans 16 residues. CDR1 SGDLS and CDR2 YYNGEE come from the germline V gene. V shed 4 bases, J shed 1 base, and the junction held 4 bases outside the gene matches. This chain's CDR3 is CASSYGLAGGSYEQYF. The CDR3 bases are TGTGCCAGCAGCTACGGACTAGCGGGGGGATCCTACGAGCAGTACTTC.

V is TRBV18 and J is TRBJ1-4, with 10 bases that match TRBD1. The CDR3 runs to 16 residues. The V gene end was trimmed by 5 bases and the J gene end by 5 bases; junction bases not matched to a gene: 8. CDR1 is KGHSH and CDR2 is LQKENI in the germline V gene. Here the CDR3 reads CASSILPGQGNEKLFF. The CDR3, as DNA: TGTGCCAGCTCAATACTTCCGGGACAGGGGAATGAAAAACTGTTTTTT.

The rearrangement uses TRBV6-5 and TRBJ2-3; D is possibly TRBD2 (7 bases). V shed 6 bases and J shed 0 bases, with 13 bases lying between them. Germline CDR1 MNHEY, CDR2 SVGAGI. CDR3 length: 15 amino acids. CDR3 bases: TGTGCCAGCAGGGGGGGGGCGTTTAGCACAGATACGCAGTATTTT. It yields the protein CASRGGAFSTDTQYF.

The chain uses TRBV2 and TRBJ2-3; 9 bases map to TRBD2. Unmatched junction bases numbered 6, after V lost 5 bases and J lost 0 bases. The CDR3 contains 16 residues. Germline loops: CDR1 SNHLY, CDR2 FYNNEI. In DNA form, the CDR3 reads TGTGCCAGCAGTTCGACTAGCGGAACTAGCACAGATACGCAGTATTTT. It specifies CASSSTSGTSTDTQYF.

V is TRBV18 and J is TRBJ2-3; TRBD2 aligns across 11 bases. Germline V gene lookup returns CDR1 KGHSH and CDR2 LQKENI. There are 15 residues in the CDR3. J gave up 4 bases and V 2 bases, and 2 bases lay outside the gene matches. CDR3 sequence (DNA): TGTGCCAGCTCACCAACTAGCGGGAGTTCAGATACGCAGTATTTT. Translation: CASSPTSGSSDTQYF.

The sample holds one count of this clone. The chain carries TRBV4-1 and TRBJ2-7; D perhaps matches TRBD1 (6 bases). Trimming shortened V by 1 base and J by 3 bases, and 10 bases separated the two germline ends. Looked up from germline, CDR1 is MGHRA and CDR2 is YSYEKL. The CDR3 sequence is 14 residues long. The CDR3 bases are TGCGCCAGCAGCCAAGCCTCGGACAGCTACGAGCAGTACTTC. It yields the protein CASSQASDSYEQYF.

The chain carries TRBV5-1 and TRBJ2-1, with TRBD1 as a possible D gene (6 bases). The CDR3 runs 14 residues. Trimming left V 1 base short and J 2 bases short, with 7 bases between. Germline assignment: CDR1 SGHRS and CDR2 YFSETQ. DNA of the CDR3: TGCGCCAGCAGCTTGACAGGGACCTACAATGAGCAGTTCTTC. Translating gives CASSLTGTYNEQFF.